The present T cell receptor beta chain was sequenced within a study of cytomegalovirus exposure and HLA in healthy donors. Note on this clone: Its cognate antigen is unknown.

Study-wide findings and caveats: In a later analysis, at a false discovery rate of 0.05, under 20,000 TCR beta sequences were associated with HLA alleles.

The study ran its PCR with 60 Vbeta and 13 Jbeta primers. Measured with immunoSEQ multiplex PCR; TCRdb has only the in-frame clones, and not every one. Seen here are tens of thousands of clones, roughly 85% observed once, and the top ten hold around 6%. This TCR was recovered from a female donor in good health and CMV-seronegative. Source material: PBMCs.

This chain's CDR3 is CASGRTENGYTF. Written as DNA, the CDR3 is TGCGCCAGCGGTAGGACAGAAAATGGCTACACCTTC. This chain uses TRBV10-1 with TRBJ1-2; possible D gene TRBD1, 6 bases. Trimming took off 8 bases at V and 6 bases at J, with 13 bases between the two ends. Germline V lookup: CDR1 WNHNN, CDR2 SYGVQD (reference sequence). This CDR3 contains 12 residues.